This T cell receptor (beta chain) was captured in a study of blood T cell repertoires in COVID-19. Trimming cost V 1 base and J 2 bases, with 8 bases left between them. The CDR3 consists of 14 residues. Germline values: CDR1 SGHTA, CDR2 FQGTGA. Sequencing used immunoSEQ multiplex PCR; TCRdb keeps in-frame clones, though not all of them. The table has just over 90,000 clones, roughly 90% seen once; the top ten hold 1.5%. Sequencing used peripheral blood. This TCR derives from a human donor with active COVID-19. The donor label of this sample is uncertain. The chain couples TRBV7-3 to TRBJ1-1; D remains unclear. The CDR3 region has the DNA TGTGCCAGCAGCTTAATGGCGGGAAACACTGAAGCTTTCTTT. It yields the protein CASSLMAGNTEAFF.